Here is one TCR beta chain with its context. The CDR3 contains 16 residues. The ends were cut back, 7 bases at V and 5 bases at J, with 23 bases in the middle. The germline gives CDR1 DFQATT, CDR2 SNEGSKA (reference sequence). This record comes from a study of spatial heterogeneity in lung cancer. Study in general: Raw reads showed each unique TCR and UMI combination turning up more than ten times on average.

Every molecule of TCR cDNA had its own unique molecular identifier. MiXCR was run by TCRdb on the 5' RACE reads, yielding one entry per CDR3 protein. Seen here are about 50,000 distinct CDR3 sequences, 6.5% to 8% observed once, and the top ten hold about 13%. Time point of the sample: sample taken at primary tumor resection. Researchers sequenced whole RNA taken from tumor, nontumor lung or frozen PBMC without sorting. Untreated early-stage non-small cell lung cancer patients, about 70 in total, were the donors. Sequences were derived from PBMCs, sampled at surgery. The clonotype was recovered from a female donor with early-stage non-small cell lung cancer. The chain employs TRBV20-1 and TRBJ2-2, with a tentative D call TRBD2 (6 bases). CDR3 sequence reads: CSVLKPWGELTGELFF. The CDR3 region has the DNA TGCAGTGTCCTAAAACCTTGGGGGGAATTGACCGGGGAGCTGTTTTTT.